The 26 T cell receptor beta chains below were found in one sample sequenced in a study of blood T cells in healthy people across ages. Together with a sample-barcoded 5' primer, a J-beta primer mix was included in a second PCR lasting about 6 to 11 cycles. Each CDR3 protein gets one entry after TCRdb re-called the 5' RACE reads with MiXCR. The table lists around 750,000 distinct CDR3 sequences, roughly 50% of them singletons. Sequencing used blood. The receptors were sampled from a man of 80 years or more in good health.

There are many counts of this clonotype. This chain joins TRBV12-3 or TRBV12-4 and TRBJ1-6, with D maybe TRBD1 (6 bases). V lost 5 bases and J 2 bases, leaving 16 bases between the germline ends. There are 17 residues in the CDR3. The chain's CDR3 is CASSLRSGVTYNSPLHF. In DNA form, the CDR3 reads TGTGCCAGCAGTCTTCGCTCAGGGGTAACCTATAATTCACCCCTCCACTTT.

This clonotype was counted between two and nine times. The chain recombines TRBV7-9 with TRBJ2-4; the D gene could be TRBD1 or TRBD2 (5 bases each). V lost 6 bases to trimming and J lost 13 bases, with 22 bases between them. The CDR3 spans 14 residues. CDR1 SEHNR and CDR2 FQNEAQ come from the germline V gene (reference sequence). The CDR3 DNA sequence: TGTGCCAGCAGTTTACACCTCGAGGCCGAGGGGCAGTACTTC. It yields the protein CASSLHLEAEGQYF.

A few counts support this clonotype. V usage is TRBV29-1 and J usage is TRBJ2-3; 9 bases fit TRBD1. The germline CDR1 and CDR2 sequences are SQVTM and ANQGSEA. This CDR3 comprises 12 residues. V lost 6 bases and J lost 14; bases outside the gene matches: 12. The CDR3 reads CSVLRQGGDAYF. CDR3 DNA: TGCAGCGTCTTGAGACAGGGGGGAGATGCGTATTTT.

J is TRBJ2-1 and V is TRBV2; TRBD2 agrees at 12 bases. With 0 bases clipped from V and 8 bases from J, the junction kept 5 bases outside the gene matches. The CDR3 covers 16 residues. Germline V gene data show CDR1 as SNHLY and CDR2 as FYNNEI. The DNA for the CDR3 is TGTGCCAGCAGTGAAGCGGAGCTAGCGGGAGGGCATGAGCAGTTCTTC. This translates into CASSEAELAGGHEQFF.

This clonotype has a handful of counts. The rearrangement uses TRBV20-1 and TRBJ2-4, with D tentatively TRBD1 or TRBD2 (6 bases each). The last part of the DNA fits TRBJ2-7 better; the J call may be wrong. The CDR3 sequence is 12 residues long. CDR1 is DFQATT, CDR2 SNEGSKA, per germline (reference sequence). This CDR3 is CSVRGPSYEQYF. In DNA, the CDR3 is TGCAGTGTCCGGGGGCCTAGCTACGAGCAGTACTTC.

This clonotype was picked up a small number of times. The rearrangement uses TRBV10-1 and TRBJ1-6; perhaps TRBD1 as D (5 bases). The germline gives CDR1 WNHNN, CDR2 SYGVQD (reference sequence). Trimming stripped 3 bases from V and 5 bases from J, with 8 bases between. The CDR3 spans 14 residues. This chain's CDR3 is CASSDGTDNSPLHF. The CDR3 DNA is TGCGCCAGCAGTGATGGGACGGATAATTCACCCCTCCACTTT.

A note on this clonotype: The junction departs from the called germline gene at one end, perhaps through a read error. This chain uses TRBV7-3 with TRBJ2-1; D call uncertain. Germline lookup yields CDR1 SGHTA and CDR2 FQGTGA. CDR3 length: 14 amino acids. CDR3 sequence: CASSLNPGPNGQFF. The CDR3 DNA reads as TGTGCCAGCAGCTTAAACCCGGGCCCCAATGGGCAGTTCTTC.

This chain links TRBV9 with TRBJ2-5; TRBD2 is a possible D gene (5 bases). Germline CDR1 reads SGDLS; CDR2 reads YYNGEE. The CDR3 runs to 16 residues. Deletions cut 2 bases from V and 2 bases from J, with 16 bases between. This CDR3 is CASSVSPGSVQETQYF. DNA of the CDR3: TGTGCCAGCAGCGTCTCCCCGGGGAGCGTACAAGAGACCCAGTACTTC. The full variable domain, with the rest looked up from reference TRBV9 and TRBJ2-5, is DSGVTQTPKHLITATGQRVTLRCSPRSGDLSVYWYQQSLDQGLQFLIQYYNGEERAKGNILERFSAQQFPDLHSELNLSSLELGDSALYFCASSVSPGSVQETQYFGPGTRLLVL.

This CDR3 is CASSGMEWGPQHF. The CDR3 DNA follows: TGTGCCAGTAGCGGGATGGAGTGGGGGCCCCAGCATTTT. The chain employs TRBV21-1 and TRBJ1-5. TRBV21-1 is recorded as a pseudogene. The CDR3 is 13 residues long.

The rearrangement links TRBV10-1 to TRBJ2-3; D possibly matches TRBD1 or TRBD2 (5 bases each). CDR3 size: 14 residues. Germline CDR1 is WNHNN and CDR2 is SYGVQD (reference sequence). Between the trimmed V and J ends, which lost 0 bases and 14 bases, there was a span of 18 bases. The CDR3 DNA reads TGCGCCAGCAGTGAGTCCAGGGACCTAGGATACGCGTATTTT. The encoded protein is CASSESRDLGYAYF.

This clonotype was recorded only once. The chain combines TRBV15 with TRBJ2-1; D is perhaps TRBD1 (6 bases). V lost 1 base and J 5 bases, leaving 18 bases between the germline ends. The germline gives CDR1 LNHNV, CDR2 YYDKDF (reference sequence). The CDR3 loop spans 17 amino acids. CDR3 residues: CATSRGMTSTGNNEQFF. In nucleotides, the CDR3 is TGTGCCACCAGCAGAGGTATGACTTCGACAGGTAACAATGAGCAGTTCTTC.

The sample holds a few counts of this clonotype. The chain is built from TRBV7-2 and TRBJ2-5, with unresolved D. The CDR3 extends over 15 amino acids. Trimming stripped 5 bases from V and 5 bases from J, with 18 bases between. CDR1 and CDR2 from the germline V gene are SGHTA and FQGNSA. The CDR3 region is CASSQRSDARETQYF. CDR3 DNA sequence: TGTGCCAGCAGCCAACGGAGCGATGCGCGGGAGACCCAGTACTTC.

The rearrangement links TRBV15 to TRBJ2-7; 7 bases fit TRBD1. J gave up 2 bases and V 0 bases, and 1 base lay outside the gene matches. The CDR3 totals 14 residues. CDR1 is LNHNV, CDR2 YYDKDF, per germline (reference sequence). The CDR3 region has the DNA TGTGCCACCAGCAGAGATCAGGGGGCCTACGAGCAGTACTTC. Protein product: CATSRDQGAYEQYF.

This clonotype was seen more than once but under ten times. The genes are TRBV3-1 and TRBJ1-1; 12 nucleotides agree with TRBD1. Germline CDR1 reads LGHDT; CDR2 reads YNNKEL (reference sequence). V shed 3 bases, J shed 4 bases, and the junction held 6 bases outside the gene matches. This CDR3 contains 16 residues. The CDR3 loop is CASSQGGQGASTEAFF. In DNA, the CDR3 is TGTGCCAGCAGCCAGGGGGGACAGGGGGCCAGCACTGAAGCTTTCTTT.

The chain employs TRBV6-4 and TRBJ1-2, with D perhaps matching TRBD1 (6 bases). V gave up 6 bases and J gave up 4 bases, with 15 bases separating them. CDR3 length equals 14 residues. Germline CDR1 reads MRHNA; CDR2 reads SNTAGT. CDR3 loop: CASRREQGTYGYTF. The CDR3 DNA is TGTGCCAGCAGGAGGGAGCAGGGGACCTATGGCTACACCTTC.

V usage is TRBV5-6 and J usage is TRBJ2-1; 14 bases align to TRBD2. Germline CDR1 and CDR2: SGHDT and YYEEEE. Trimming cost V 1 base and J 1 base; bases outside gene matches: 10. The CDR3 loop spans 20 amino acids. The CDR3 DNA follows: TGTGCCAGCAGCTTGTTCGCCCTCGGGACTAGCGGGAGTTCCTACAATGAGCAGTTCTTC. This gives the protein CASSLFALGTSGSSYNEQFF.

This clonotype has a handful of counts. This sequence joins TRBV29-1 and TRBJ2-3, with a possible D match to TRBD2 (6 bases). This CDR3 spans 14 amino acids. Trimming took 4 bases from V and 2 from J, leaving 13 bases between them. Per germline, CDR1 SQVTM and CDR2 ANQGSEA. This CDR3 reads CSVVVAGLTDTQYF. CDR3 nucleotides: TGCAGCGTTGTCGTCGCGGGGCTCACAGATACGCAGTATTTT.

The chain joins TRBV29-1 to TRBJ2-2; tentative D call: TRBD2 (5 bases). Between the trimmed V and J ends, which lost 4 bases and 0 bases, there was a span of 9 bases. The CDR3 has 14 amino acids. CDR1 is SQVTM, CDR2 ANQGSEA, per germline. The CDR3 region is CSVALRANTGELFF. The CDR3 coding sequence is TGCAGCGTTGCCTTGCGGGCGAACACCGGGGAGCTGTTTTTT.

The chain links TRBV18 to TRBJ2-7, with 7 bases that match TRBD2. Trimming took 4 bases from V and 1 from J; bases not matched to a gene: 13. The CDR3 consists of 17 residues. CDR1 and CDR2 from the germline V gene are KGHSH and LQKENI. The chain's CDR3 is CASSRLDPRELSYEQYF. The CDR3 DNA is TGTGCCAGCTCACGTTTAGACCCGCGGGAGCTATCCTACGAGCAGTACTTC.

J is TRBJ1-4 and V is TRBV3-1; D call uncertain. This CDR3 is 14 amino acids long. Germline V gene lookup returns CDR1 LGHDT and CDR2 YNNKEL (reference sequence). V lost 4 bases and J 3 bases, leaving 9 bases between the germline ends. CDR3 sequence (DNA): TGTGCCAGCAGCCCCAGAGTCTCTAATGAAAAACTGTTTTTT. The encoded protein is CASSPRVSNEKLFF.

Only a few counts were recorded for this clonotype. The chain couples TRBV14 to TRBJ2-3; 8 positions match TRBD2. The germline V gene has CDR1 SGHDN and CDR2 FVKESK. This CDR3 has 16 amino acids. Trimming cost V 0 bases and J 0 bases; bases outside gene matches: 2. The CDR3 DNA follows: TGTGCCAGCAGCCAAGATAGCGGGATAAGCACAGATACGCAGTATTTT. Translated: CASSQDSGISTDTQYF.

The chain uses TRBV7-2 and TRBJ2-7, with no clear D. Trimming removed 1 base from V and 0 bases from J, with 10 bases in between. CDR3 length: 15 amino acids. Germline values: CDR1 SGHTA, CDR2 FQGNSA. CDR3 loop: CASSLVGDTSYEQYF. CDR3 DNA sequence: TGTGCCAGCAGCTTAGTCGGCGACACCTCCTACGAGCAGTACTTC.

The chain joins TRBV28 to TRBJ1-4; D remains ambiguous. The CDR3 runs 16 residues. V was clipped by 3 bases and J by 3 bases, with 14 bases between them. CDR1 and CDR2 from the germline V gene are MDHEN and SYDVKM. The CDR3 is CASSFYGDEANEKLFF. CDR3 in DNA: TGTGCCAGCAGTTTTTATGGGGATGAGGCTAATGAAAAACTGTTTTTT.

This chain uses TRBV30 with TRBJ2-1; no firm D call. The CDR3 has 13 amino acids. CDR1 is GTSNPN and CDR2 is SVGIG in the germline V gene (reference sequence). V was shortened by 0 bases and J by 10 bases, with 13 bases between the two germline ends. The CDR3 loop is CAWSVLDLGEQFF. Here the CDR3 DNA reads TGTGCCTGGAGTGTTCTCGACTTGGGGGAGCAGTTCTTC.

The genes are TRBV5-1 and TRBJ2-1; 8 nucleotides align to TRBD2. Germline CDR1 reads SGHRS; CDR2 reads YFSETQ. V trimming: 5 bases; J trimming: 1 base; junction bases outside the gene matches: 2. The CDR3 extends over 14 amino acids. CDR3 amino acids: CASSSGMSYNEQFF. CDR3 in DNA: TGCGCCAGCAGTAGCGGGATGTCCTACAATGAGCAGTTCTTC. The full variable domain, in which reference TRBV5-1 and TRBJ2-1 provide the parts outside the CDR3, is KAGVTQTPRYLIKTRGQQVTLSCSPISGHRSVSWYQQTPGQGLQFLFEYFSETQRNKGNFPGRFSGRQFSNSRSEMNVSTLELGDSALYLCASSSGMSYNEQFFGPGTRLTVL.

The CDR3 loop reads CASSFLLANNEQFF. In DNA, the CDR3 is TGTGCCAGCAGTTTTCTACTCGCTAACAATGAGCAGTTCTTC. This chain uses TRBV12-3 or TRBV12-4 with TRBJ2-1; D gene ambiguous. The V gene lost 3 bases and the J gene lost 5 bases, with 11 bases spanning the gap. The CDR3 length is 14 residues.